The subject of this entry is one T cell receptor beta chain. Its antigen remains unidentified. This record comes from a study of T cells in Graves' hyperthyroidism and ophthalmopathy. General study findings and limits: Most thyroid clonotypes expanded above 0.001 were also detected in blood.

Researchers took RNA transcripts and amplified the TCR beta CDR3 regions from them. HTBI primers were employed in a first-round RT-PCR of the TCR CDR3. TCRdb independently ran MiXCR on the multiplex PCR reads; one entry per CDR3 protein. The table includes a few hundred thousand distinct CDR3 sequences, 15% to 20% detected once. This CDR3 has 15 amino acids. From germline, CDR1 is MNHEY and CDR2 SVGEGT. V was shortened by 2 bases and J by 2 bases, with 13 bases between the two germline ends. Material: blood. The gene calls are TRBV6-2 or TRBV6-3 and TRBJ2-7, with D possibly being TRBD1 (5 bases). This clonotype originated in a woman younger than 30 with Graves' hyperthyroidism. CDR3 protein: CASSYHMGRTYEQYF. CDR3 bases: TGTGCCAGCAGTTACCATATGGGGCGCACCTACGAGCAGTACTTC.